This is a list of T cell receptor beta chains from one sample in a study of shared clonotypes between healthy human individuals. Method: immunoSEQ multiplex PCR; TCRdb's copy keeps in-frame clones and lacks some. Of approximately 480,000 clones listed, 60% to 80% are singletons. Specimen: PBMCs. These receptors all stem from a middle-aged woman in good health. Some clones in this sample may be carry-over from other donors' samples. The CDR3 runs from the conserved cysteine through the conserved F or W. A D gene is named only where the DNA matches it firmly. Rows give clone size only sometimes, using once, few, many, or a class for an expanded clone.

NA,15,TRBV6-4,TRBJ2-1,TRBD2,TGTGCCAGCAGTGAGGGGACTAGCGGGAGCAATGAGCAGTTCTTC,CASSEGTSGSNEQFF
NA,14,TRBV2,TRBJ2-1,NA,TGTGCCAGCAGGGCGACGGGGGTGTGGGTTGTGCAGTTCTTC,CASRATGVWVVQFF
NA,15,TRBV7-8,TRBJ2-7,NA,TGTGCCAGCAGCTTAGGGTCGACGGTTGCCTACGAGCAGTACTTC,CASSLGSTVAYEQYF
few,13,TRBV5-4,TRBJ1-1,TRBD1,TGTGCCAGCAGCGAGGACAGGTTCACTGAAGCTTTCTTT,CASSEDRFTEAFF
NA,15,TRBV4-2,TRBJ2-2,NA,TGTGCCAGCAGCCCCCGCGCTGTGAACACCGGGGAGCTGTTTTTT,CASSPRAVNTGELFF
NA,14,TRBV7-8,TRBJ1-2,NA,TGTGCCAGCAGCTTAGGGGACAAATGGCAGGGCTACACCTTC,CASSLGDKWQGYTF
NA,14,TRBV5-1,TRBJ1-5,NA,TGCGCCAGCAGCCAGGACAGTAGCAATCAGCCCCAGCATTTT,CASSQDSSNQPQHF
NA,15,TRBV7-2,TRBJ2-7,TRBD2,TGTGCCAGCAGCTTAGTAGCGGGAGAGGGCGACGAGCAGTACTTC,CASSLVAGEGDEQYF
NA,17,TRBV21-1,TRBJ2-7,NA,TGTGCCAGCAGCGGCAAAACCCGGGACAGGGGGCTCTACGAGCAGTACTTC,CASSGKTRDRGLYEQYF
many,17,TRBV28,TRBJ1-5,NA,TGTGCCAGCAGTTTATTAAGTCTTGGTCGGTTGATATCCCCCCAGCATTTT,CASSLLSLGRLISPQHF
NA,14,TRBV11-2,TRBJ2-7,TRBD2,TGTGCCAGCAGCCCAACGACTAGCGCCTACGAGCAGTACTTC,CASSPTTSAYEQYF
once,10,TRBV20-1,TRBJ2-7,NA,TGCAGTGCTTCAGTGGAGGCCCCGAACTTC,CSASVEAPNF
NA,13,TRBV6-4,TRBJ1-5,NA,TGTGCCAGCAGTGACTGGGAGAATCAGCCCCAGCATTTT,CASSDWENQPQHF
NA,11,TRBV20-1,TRBJ1-2,NA,TGCAGTGCTAACCGGGGGTATGGCTACACCTTC,CSANRGYGYTF
once,15,TRBV11-2,TRBJ2-6,TRBD2,TGTGCCAGCATCGCGGGGGGATCTGGGGCCAACGTCCTGACTTTC,CASIAGGSGANVLTF
NA,14,TRBV5-8,TRBJ1-5,NA,TGTGCCAGCAGCTACGGACCGCCGAATCAGCCCCAGCATTTT,CASSYGPPNQPQHF
NA,16,TRBV4-2,TRBJ2-3,NA,TGTGCCAGCAGCCATACCGGGACACCAAGCACAGATACGCAGTATTTT,CASSHTGTPSTDTQYF
NA,18,TRBV6-1,TRBJ2-4,TRBD1,TGTGCCAGCAGTGAACGATACTGGACAGGGTCGGACAAAAACATTCAGTACTTC,CASSERYWTGSDKNIQYF
NA,14,TRBV28,TRBJ2-5,NA,TGTGCCAGCAGTGGGAGACGCTACCAAGAGACCCAGTACTTC,CASSGRRYQETQYF
NA,14,TRBV18,TRBJ1-1,NA,TGTGCCAGCTCACTTCGGGGGGCGAACACTGAAGCTTTCTTT,CASSLRGANTEAFF
once,13,TRBV28,TRBJ1-4,NA,TGTGCCAGCAGTTGGGGAATGAATGAAAAACTGTTTTTT,CASSWGMNEKLFF
few,14,TRBV6-5,TRBJ2-6,NA,TGTGCCAGCAGCGGACTGTCTGGGGCCAACGTCCTGACTTTC,CASSGLSGANVLTF
NA,18,TRBV27,TRBJ1-5,TRBD1,TGTGCCAGCAGATACGGGACAGGGGGCCCGAAACCCGGGCAGCCCCAGCATTTT,CASRYGTGGPKPGQPQHF
once,13,TRBV29-1,TRBJ2-7,TRBD1,TGCAGCGTTCATCGACAGGGCTCCTACGAGCAGTACTTC,CSVHRQGSYEQYF
few,13,TRBV10-1,TRBJ2-5,NA,TGCGCCAGCAGTGAGGGGATCCAAGAGACCCAGTACTTC,CASSEGIQETQYF
NA,14,TRBV7-6,TRBJ1-4,TRBD1,TGTGCCAGCAGCGGGACAGACTTTAATGAAAAACTGTTTTTT,CASSGTDFNEKLFF
NA,15,TRBV5-1,TRBJ2-7,TRBD2,TGCGCCAGCAGCCCGTTGGTAGCGGGAGACTACGAGCAGTACTTC,CASSPLVAGDYEQYF
NA,17,TRBV11-2,TRBJ2-6,TRBD2,TGTGCCAGCAGGCGACTAGCGGCTAGCTCTGGGGCCAACGTCCTGACTTTC,CASRRLAASSGANVLTF
NA,18,TRBV11-2,TRBJ2-3,TRBD2,TGTGCCAGCAGCACAGGAGCGGGAGTCCCCGTTTTAGGAGGGACGCAGTATTTT,CASSTGAGVPVLGGTQYF
NA,14,TRBV7-2,TRBJ2-1,NA,TGTGCCAGCAGCTTACTCCGGGACCGTAATGAGCAGTTCTTC,CASSLLRDRNEQFF
NA,14,TRBV30,TRBJ2-1,TRBD2,TGTGCCTGTAGCGGGAGTACCCCCTACAATGAGCAGTTCTTC,CACSGSTPYNEQFF
NA,12,TRBV28,TRBJ1-5,NA,TGTGCCCACCGGAGTAGCAATCAGCCCCAGCATTTT,CAHRSSNQPQHF
NA,14,TRBV10-3,TRBJ1-1,NA,TGTGCCATCAGTGAGTGGGGGGGAGACACTGAAGCTTTCTTT,CAISEWGGDTEAFF
NA,14,TRBV5-1,TRBJ1-5,NA,TGCGCCAGCAGCTTGGGAGATTTCAATCAGCCCCAGCATTTT,CASSLGDFNQPQHF
many,15,TRBV4-1,TRBJ2-7,NA,TGCGCCAGCGGCCCAGAGGGAGCGGCGACCTACGAGCAGTACTTC,CASGPEGAATYEQYF
NA,15,TRBV18,TRBJ2-1,TRBD1,TGTGCCAGCTCACCAGCACAGGGGACAAGGAATGAGCAGTTCTTC,CASSPAQGTRNEQFF
NA,13,TRBV27,TRBJ2-7,NA,TGTGCCAGCAGTTCCCGAGGCGGGTACGAGCAGTACTTC,CASSSRGGYEQYF
once,14,TRBV5-4,TRBJ2-7,TRBD2,TGTGCCAGCAGCCGGACTAGCGAGCTCTACGAGCAGTACTTC,CASSRTSELYEQYF
NA,14,TRBV7-3,TRBJ2-7,NA,TGTGCCAGCAGCTTCGCCCTAGAGGGTCGGGAGCAGTACTTC,CASSFALEGREQYF